A single sample gave rise to the 18 T cell receptor beta chains below, sequenced in a study of CD8+CD57+ T cells in acquired aplastic anemia. The study profiled TCR beta VDJ and CDR3 using genomic DNA as template. MiXCR was run by TCRdb on the reads, yielding one entry per CDR3 protein. This table holds 150,000 to 200,000 distinct CDR3 sequences, about half found once. Source material: sorted CD4+, CD8+, or CD8+CD57+ T cells (not recorded which) from PBMCs. The receptors shown here come from a human donor in good health.

There are many counts of this clonotype. The rearrangement links TRBV5-1 to TRBJ2-3, with D tentatively TRBD2 (6 bases). Per germline, CDR1 SGHRS and CDR2 YFSETQ. CDR3 length: 13 residues. V lost 1 base, J lost 5 bases, and 8 bases lay in between. CDR3 in DNA: TGCGCCAGCAGCTTGACCGGGGGAGATACGCAGTATTTT. Residues: CASSLTGGDTQYF.

This clonotype was recorded once. V and J are TRBV7-6 and TRBJ2-3, with TRBD2 matching over 11 bases. Germline CDR1 SGHVS, CDR2 FNYEAQ. The CDR3 has 16 residues. V shed 0 bases and J 5 bases; nucleotides not matched to a gene: 4. The chain's CDR3 is CASSLASGGAIDTQYF. In DNA form, the CDR3 reads TGTGCCAGCAGCTTAGCTAGCGGGGGGGCGATAGATACGCAGTATTTT.

This clonotype was recorded many times. The CDR3 sequence: CATSRDIRGLATANEQFF. In DNA form, the CDR3 reads TGTGCCACCAGCAGAGATATCCGGGGACTAGCTACGGCTAATGAGCAGTTCTTC. V and J are TRBV15 and TRBJ2-1; TRBD2 matches 9 bases. The V segment lost 0 bases and the J segment 7 bases; nucleotides outside the gene matches: 13. The CDR3 is made up of 18 amino acids. Germline V gives CDR1 LNHNV, CDR2 YYDKDF (reference sequence).

This chain links TRBV28 with TRBJ2-5, with no clear D. V was pared by 10 bases and J by 2 bases, with 14 bases between. The length of the CDR3 is 13 residues. The germline CDR1 and CDR2 sequences are MDHEN and SYDVKM. The CDR3 sequence: CATSPGSQETQYF. As DNA, the CDR3 is TGTGCCACTTCCCCCGGCAGTCAAGAGACCCAGTACTTC.

The V gene is TRBV24-1, the J gene TRBJ2-5; D remains unclear. From germline, CDR1 is KGHDR and CDR2 SFDVKD. This CDR3 is 11 amino acids long. V lost 7 bases, J lost 5 bases, and 7 bases lay in between. In DNA form, the CDR3 reads TGTGCCACCAGCATAGGGGAGACCCAGTACTTC. It translates to CATSIGETQYF.

This clonotype was seen a few times. This chain uses TRBV24-1 with TRBJ2-2; a weak D match, TRBD2 (6 bases). This CDR3 contains 14 residues. Germline CDR1 KGHDR, CDR2 SFDVKD. V lost 4 bases and J lost 4, with 9 bases in between. The CDR3 spells CATSDQTSTGELFF. CDR3 DNA: TGTGCCACCAGTGACCAGACTAGCACCGGGGAGCTGTTTTTT.

This clonotype was observed a single time. The rearrangement uses TRBV19 and TRBJ2-1, with D possibly called TRBD1 or TRBD2 (5 bases each). CDR1 and CDR2 from the germline V gene are LNHDA and SQIVND (reference sequence). The CDR3 totals 14 residues. Trimming stripped 4 bases from V and 5 bases from J, with 12 bases between. CDR3 nucleotides: TGTGCCAGTAGTAAAGGGACGGAGAACAATGAGCAGTTCTTC. Translating gives CASSKGTENNEQFF.

This clonotype was observed many times. The V call is TRBV11-2, the J call TRBJ2-3; 9 nucleotides align to TRBD1. Germline-derived CDR1 and CDR2 are SGHAT and FQNNGV. The CDR3 is made up of 15 amino acids. V was pared by 7 bases and J by 2 bases, with 7 bases of the junction left unmatched. The CDR3: CASTWDRVDTDTQYF. CDR3 bases: TGTGCCAGCACCTGGGACAGGGTCGACACAGATACGCAGTATTTT.

With regard to this clonotype: Possible read error: a much larger clone is one base away. The gene calls are TRBV12-3 or TRBV12-4 and TRBJ1-5, with D uncertain. The CDR3 consists of 15 residues. The V gene lost 5 bases and the J gene lost 2 bases, with 13 bases spanning the gap. The CDR3 DNA is TGTGCCAGCAGTCGTAGAAATTTGGGCAATCAGCCCCAGCATTTT. It specifies CASSRRNLGNQPQHF.

This clonotype was picked up a small number of times. The V call is TRBV20-1, the J call TRBJ2-5; weak D call: TRBD1 (6 bases). In germline, CDR1 is DFQATT, CDR2 SNEGSKA (reference sequence). CDR3 length equals 14 residues. Trimming removed 3 bases at V and 2 bases at J, with 13 bases between. CDR3 region: CSASLMQGQETQYF. The CDR3 DNA reads TGCAGTGCTAGTCTTATGCAGGGGCAAGAGACCCAGTACTTC.

This chain joins TRBV29-1 and TRBJ1-1; tentatively, D is TRBD1 (6 bases). The V gene lost 6 bases and the J gene lost 4 bases, with 12 bases spanning the gap. Per germline, CDR1 SQVTM and CDR2 ANQGSEA. The CDR3 totals 12 residues. For the CDR3, the DNA is TGCAGCGTCAAAAGGGGGGCCACTGAAGCTTTCTTT. Its protein is CSVKRGATEAFF.

This chain links TRBV7-2 with TRBJ1-2, with TRBD1 identical over 8 bases. V shed 3 bases and J 8 bases; nucleotides not matched to a gene: 8. The CDR3 has 14 amino acids. In germline, CDR1 is SGHTA, CDR2 FQGNSA. CDR3 loop: CASSFAGGAEGYTF. The CDR3 DNA is TGTGCCAGCAGCTTTGCAGGGGGCGCGGAGGGCTACACCTTC.

This chain links TRBV30 with TRBJ1-2; a weak D match, TRBD1 (6 bases). CDR1 and CDR2 (germline): GTSNPN, SVGIG (reference sequence). V lost 0 bases and J lost 7, with 15 bases in between. This CDR3 contains 14 residues. DNA of the CDR3: TGTGCCTGGAGTGTAGGGGGGACTCGTCGTGGCTACACCTTC. Residues: CAWSVGGTRRGYTF. Complete variable domain (other parts from reference TRBV30 and TRBJ1-2): SQTIHQWPATLVQPVGSPLSLECTVEGTSNPNLYWYRQAAGRGLQLLFYSVGIGQISSEVPQNLSASRPQDRQFILSSKKLLLSDSGFYLCAWSVGGTRRGYTFGSGTRLTVV.

The rearrangement uses TRBV12-5 and TRBJ2-3; D perhaps matches TRBD2 (6 bases). V lost 3 bases and J lost 4, with 32 bases in between. Germline loops: CDR1 LGHNT, CDR2 FRNRAP. CDR3 length equals 21 residues. The DNA of the CDR3 is TGTGCTAGTGGTTTTCTTAGACTAGTCAATGTCGCATCGACAAGCCCAGATACGCAGTATTTT. As protein: CASGFLRLVNVASTSPDTQYF.

Comment on this clonotype: A much larger clone is a single base away; this may be a read error. J is TRBJ1-1 and V is TRBV11-3; no clear D. Germline loops: CDR1 SGHNT, CDR2 YENEEA. The germline V and J ends were trimmed by 1 base and 6 bases, with 15 bases remaining between them. The CDR3 covers 15 residues. CDR3 amino acids: CASSLAVALRPEAFF. The CDR3 DNA is TGTGCCAGCAGCTTAGCCGTGGCACTACGGCCTGAAGCTTTCTTT.

With respect to this clonotype: A much more abundant neighbour one base away suggests this may be a read error. The rearrangement links TRBV11-2 to TRBJ2-7; 13 nucleotides agree with TRBD2. Germline loops: CDR1 SGHAT, CDR2 FQNNGV. There are 14 residues in the CDR3. J was trimmed by 7 bases and V by 7 bases; bases with no gene match: 7. The CDR3 region has the DNA TGTGCCAGCACTGGACTAGCGGGAGCCAATGAGCAGTACTTC. It specifies CASTGLAGANEQYF.

This sequence joins TRBV14 and TRBJ2-5, with TRBD1 matching over 10 bases. After removal of 1 base from V and 5 bases from J, the junction contained 7 bases not matched to a gene. The CDR3 totals 16 residues. CDR1 is SGHDN, CDR2 FVKESK, per germline. For the CDR3, the DNA is TGTGCCAGCAGCCAAGCCCGGGACAGGGGCGGGGAGACCCAGTACTTC. Protein sequence: CASSQARDRGGETQYF.

The table lists this clonotype with a few counts. This rearrangement joins TRBV6-1 to TRBJ1-4, with D possibly TRBD1 on 6 matching bases. V was trimmed by 7 bases and J by 5 bases, leaving 23 bases between them. The CDR3 length is 17 residues. Germline V gene data show CDR1 as MNHNS and CDR2 as SASEGT. The CDR3 DNA reads TGTGCCAGCAAAAGGAGGGGGGCCCACCCCAAGAATGAAAAACTGTTTTTT. It yields the protein CASKRRGAHPKNEKLFF.